A single sample is the source of the 11 T cell receptor beta chains below, sequenced in a study of CD8+ T cells in alopecia areata listed by TCRdb under 2018. Receptors were amplified or captured by the immunoSEQ multiplex PCR assay. For TCR sequencing, RNA was extracted from every sample and reverse transcribed into cDNA to serve as template. As stored in TCRdb, this immuneACCESS dataset retains in-frame rearrangements with V and J assigned. A fraction of the clones does not appear; measured against another copy, unresolved V genes explain less than half of the discrepancy, and the remainder lacks a known reason. The table for this sample lists 100,000 to 150,000 clones; less than 80% of them were counted only once. The ten largest clones add up to roughly 3.1% of the sample. The sample taken for sequencing was CD4+ T cells sorted from blood. The receptor source for this set is a human donor in good health.

J is TRBJ1-5 and V is TRBV30; 7 nucleotides align to TRBD1. The junction had 10 bases not matched to a gene; V was cut back by 2 bases and J by 0 bases. The CDR3 spans 17 residues. Germline V gives CDR1 GTSNPN, CDR2 SVGIG (reference sequence). The CDR3 DNA is TGTGCCTGGAGTCCAGACCTACAGGGGCGTAGCAATCAGCCCCAGCATTTT. Its translation: CAWSPDLQGRSNQPQHF.

This rearrangement joins TRBV19 to TRBJ1-5; the D gene is possibly TRBD1 (5 bases). Germline assignment: CDR1 LNHDA and CDR2 SQIVND (reference sequence). Trimming shortened V by 7 bases and J by 0 bases, and 10 bases separated the two germline ends. CDR3 length: 14 residues. CDR3 residues: CASTYRYSNQPQHF. The DNA for the CDR3 is TGTGCCAGTACCTACAGGTATAGCAATCAGCCCCAGCATTTT. Combining the CDR3 with reference TRBV19 and TRBJ1-5 gives the whole variable domain DGGITQSPKYLFRKEGQNVTLSCEQNLNHDAMYWYRQDPGQGLRLIYYSQIVNDFQKGDIAEGYSVSREKKESFPLTVTSAQKNPTAFYLCASTYRYSNQPQHFGDGTRLSIL.

The chain combines TRBV5-1 with TRBJ1-4, with D possibly matching TRBD1 (5 bases). CDR1 and CDR2 from the germline V gene are SGHRS and YFSETQ. This CDR3 has 13 amino acids. V gave up 2 bases and J gave up 8 bases, with 10 bases separating them. CDR3 sequence: CASSFGGGEKLFF. In DNA form, the CDR3 reads TGCGCCAGCAGCTTCGGGGGTGGCGAAAAACTGTTTTTT.

J is TRBJ1-2 and V is TRBV5-4; D not certain. V was cut by 1 base and J by 3 bases, with 13 bases left in between. Germline loops: CDR1 SGHNT, CDR2 YYREEE (reference sequence). The CDR3 contains 15 residues. The CDR3 nucleotides read TGTGCCAGCAGCTTGTATCCCCCGAGGGACTATGGCTACACCTTC. Protein: CASSLYPPRDYGYTF. The full variable domain, in which reference TRBV5-4 and TRBJ1-2 provide the parts outside the CDR3, is ETGVTQSPTHLIKTRGQQVTLRCSSQSGHNTVSWYQQALGQGPQFIFQYYREEENGRGNFPPRFSGLQFPNYSSELNVNALELDDSALYLCASSLYPPRDYGYTFGSGTRLTVV.

This clone came up a few times. The chain is built from TRBV29-1 and TRBJ1-1; no firm D call. CDR3 length: 13 amino acids. With 0 bases removed from V and 0 bases from J, the gap between germline ends came to 5 bases. The germline gives CDR1 SQVTM, CDR2 ANQGSEA. The CDR3: CSVEESVNTEAFF. CDR3 coding DNA: TGCAGCGTTGAAGAATCAGTGAACACTGAAGCTTTCTTT. Together with reference TRBV29-1 and TRBJ1-1, the CDR3 gives the full variable domain: SAVISQKPSRDICQRGTSLTIQCQVDSQVTMMFWYRQQPGQSLTLIATANQGSEATYESGFVIDKFPISRPNLTFSTLTVSNMSPEDSSIYLCSVEESVNTEAFFGQGTRLTVV.

V gene TRBV19 combines with J gene TRBJ2-3, with TRBD2 matching 7 bases. The germline CDR1 and CDR2 sequences are LNHDA and SQIVND (reference sequence). With 5 bases clipped from V and 3 bases from J, the junction kept 2 bases outside the gene matches. The CDR3 has 13 amino acids. For the CDR3, the DNA is TGTGCCAGTAGTCGACTAGCAACAGATACGCAGTATTTT. Translating it yields CASSRLATDTQYF.

Remarks on this clone: Other DNA sequences in the sample encode the same CDR3. V usage is TRBV7-9 and J usage is TRBJ2-3, with D hard to call. Trimming pared 5 bases from V and 4 bases from J, leaving 7 bases between. Per germline, CDR1 SEHNR and CDR2 FQNEAQ (reference sequence). This CDR3 contains 12 residues. The CDR3 DNA reads as TGTGCCAGCAGCCACGCCCCAGATACGCAGTATTTT. This encodes CASSHAPDTQYF.

This clone has more than one count but fewer than ten. The rearrangement joins TRBV6-5 to TRBJ1-1; D is ambiguous. The CDR3 consists of 14 residues. The V end was cut by 4 bases, the J end by 3 bases, with 12 bases between. Germline V gives CDR1 MNHEY, CDR2 SVGAGI. Written as DNA, the CDR3 is TGTGCCAGCAGTTCCTACCGATTAGACACTGAAGCTTTCTTT. Its protein product is CASSSYRLDTEAFF.

V is TRBV4-1 and J is TRBJ2-1; 12 nucleotides agree with TRBD2. The CDR3 covers 18 residues. Germline-derived CDR1 and CDR2 are MGHRA and YSYEKL. The V segment lost 0 bases and the J segment 8 bases; nucleotides outside the gene matches: 11. The DNA of the CDR3 is TGCGCCAGCAGCCAAGATCTCGGGCTAGCGGGGGGGCAGGATGAGCAGTTCTTC. This encodes CASSQDLGLAGGQDEQFF.

The table lists this clone with a few counts. The V and J genes are TRBV5-6 and TRBJ2-7; the D gene could be TRBD1 or TRBD2 (5 bases each). The germline V gene encodes CDR1 SGHDT and CDR2 YYEEEE. The CDR3 spans 14 residues. Trimming left V 6 bases short and J 0 bases short, with 13 bases between. The CDR3 here is CASTGTAGSYEQYF. The DNA for the CDR3 is TGTGCCAGCACCGGGACGGCCGGCTCCTACGAGCAGTACTTC.

V gene TRBV30 combines with J gene TRBJ1-4; 7 bases map to TRBD1. Trimming took 3 bases from V and 7 from J; bases not matched to a gene: 11. This CDR3 contains 15 residues. From germline, CDR1 is GTSNPN and CDR2 SVGIG (reference sequence). The CDR3 sequence: CAWSDPTGMGEKLFF. In DNA, the CDR3 is TGTGCCTGGAGCGATCCGACAGGGATGGGTGAAAAACTGTTTTTT.